This T cell receptor (beta chain) was found in a study of blood T cell repertoires in COVID-19. This clone occurred once. The CDR3 contains 14 residues. The germline V and J ends were trimmed by 3 bases and 9 bases, with 12 bases remaining between them. Germline loops: CDR1 ENHRY, CDR2 SYGVKD. The table came from immunoSEQ multiplex PCR; TCRdb's copy has only in-frame clones and leaves some out. The table lists hundreds of thousands of clones, 70% to 90% of them singletons. The material sequenced was peripheral blood. The clonotype was recovered from a woman in her sixties or seventies with acute or convalescent COVID-19. The V gene is TRBV10-3, the J gene TRBJ1-6; a weak D match, TRBD1 (5 bases). CDR3 DNA: TGTGCCATCAGTGACGGGGGTCCTCGTTCACCCCTCCACTTT. It translates to CAISDGGPRSPLHF.